The next 17 T cell receptor beta chains were all read from a single sample in a study of blood T cell repertoires in COVID-19. Data came from immunoSEQ multiplex PCR; TCRdb stores just in-frame clones and leaves some out. The sample holds about 140,000 clones, approximately 85% seen once. The sequenced sample was peripheral blood. The receptor source for this set is a man over 45 with acute or convalescent COVID-19.

The chain combines TRBV28 with TRBJ2-5, with 7 bases that match TRBD1. CDR1 MDHEN and CDR2 SYDVKM come from the germline V gene. The CDR3 totals 17 residues. Trimming took 10 bases from V and 5 from J; bases not matched to a gene: 22. The CDR3 loop reads CATAPDRPDASRETQYF. In DNA form, the CDR3 reads TGTGCCACAGCACCGGACAGGCCCGACGCAAGTAGGGAGACCCAGTACTTC.

This chain links TRBV7-9 with TRBJ2-3, with 7 bases lining up with TRBD2. Germline trimming cut 3 bases from V and 4 bases from J; bases unmatched to any gene: 7. The germline gives CDR1 SEHNR, CDR2 FQNEAQ (reference sequence). The length of the CDR3 is 15 residues. CDR3 residues: CASSFAGLESDTQYF. CDR3 DNA: TGTGCCAGCAGCTTCGCCGGACTAGAATCAGATACGCAGTATTTT. Looking up the rest from reference TRBV7-9 and TRBJ2-3 gives the full variable domain: DTGVSQNPRHKITKRGQNVTFRCDPISEHNRLYWYRQTLGQGPEFLTYFQNEAQLEKSRLLSDRFSAERPKGSFSTLEIQRTEQGDSAMYLCASSFAGLESDTQYFGPGTRLTVL.

The chain recombines TRBV5-1 with TRBJ2-2; D is undetermined. V shed 1 base and J shed 0 bases, with 10 bases lying between them. This CDR3 is 16 amino acids long. Germline CDR1 reads SGHRS; CDR2 reads YFSETQ. CDR3 sequence reads: CASSLLTGANTGELFF. CDR3 sequence (DNA): TGCGCCAGCAGCTTGTTAACCGGAGCGAACACCGGGGAGCTGTTTTTT. Complete variable domain (other parts from reference TRBV5-1 and TRBJ2-2): KAGVTQTPRYLIKTRGQQVTLSCSPISGHRSVSWYQQTPGQGLQFLFEYFSETQRNKGNFPGRFSGRQFSNSRSEMNVSTLELGDSALYLCASSLLTGANTGELFFGEGSRLTVL.

This clone has only one observation. The chain joins TRBV11-3 to TRBJ1-3, with TRBD1 matching over 7 bases. The CDR3 runs to 18 residues. Germline CDR1 is SGHNT and CDR2 is YENEEA. The V and J ends lost 5 bases and 0 bases, in that order; junction bases with no gene match: 13. Here the CDR3 DNA reads TGTGCCAGCAGCCCCATAAACCGGGGACAGTTCTCTGGAAACACCATATATTTT. Its protein is CASSPINRGQFSGNTIYF.

This sequence joins TRBV5-5 and TRBJ1-2; 7 bases fit TRBD1. V dropped 5 bases and J dropped 8; count of bases not matched to a gene: 9. The V gene's germline CDR1 is SGHKS and CDR2 YYEKEE (reference sequence). The CDR3 spans 13 residues. The CDR3, as DNA: TGTGCCAGCAGAAATAAGGGGGCGTCGGGCTACACCTTC. The encoded protein is CASRNKGASGYTF.

This clone was counted once. The chain links TRBV29-1 to TRBJ2-3; 8 bases line up with TRBD1. Germline-derived CDR1 and CDR2 are SQVTM and ANQGSEA. CDR3 length equals 14 residues. Trimming removed 7 bases from V and 3 bases from J; junction bases left unmatched: 9. Here the CDR3 DNA reads TGCAGCGGTACCGGACAGGGAAGGACAGATACGCAGTATTTT. Its translation: CSGTGQGRTDTQYF.

This clone was seen only a few times. V usage is TRBV2 and J usage is TRBJ1-5, with a weak D call TRBD1 (5 bases). This CDR3 has 13 residues. Germline values: CDR1 SNHLY, CDR2 FYNNEI. Trimming pared 5 bases from V and 4 bases from J, leaving 9 bases between. CDR3 in DNA: TGTGCCAGCAGTTACAGGAAGAATCAGCCCCAGCATTTT. This encodes CASSYRKNQPQHF.

A few counts support this clone. V is TRBV11-3 and J is TRBJ2-1; 10 bases match TRBD2. The CDR3 is made up of 16 amino acids. Germline V CDR1 and CDR2: SGHNT, YENEEA. After removal of 4 bases from V and 3 bases from J, the junction contained 6 bases not matched to a gene. The CDR3 region is CASSSLSSGGYNEQFF. In nucleotides, the CDR3 is TGTGCCAGCAGCTCCCTATCTAGCGGGGGCTACAATGAGCAGTTCTTC. The full variable domain, its missing parts supplied by reference TRBV11-3 and TRBJ2-1, is EAGVVQSPRYKIIEKKQPVAFWCNPISGHNTLYWYLQNLGQGPELLIRYENEEAVDDSQLPKDRFSAERLKGVDSTLKIQPAELGDSAVYLCASSSLSSGGYNEQFFGPGTRLTVL.

This clone was seen a few times. The chain couples TRBV6-5 to TRBJ1-6; TRBD1 matches at 8 bases. This CDR3 has 15 residues. CDR1 is MNHEY, CDR2 SVGAGI, per germline. Trimming at V came to 3 bases and at J to 8 bases, leaving 6 bases not matched to a gene. For the CDR3, the DNA is TGTGCCAGCAGTTATCAGGGGGCGGTTGATTCACCCCTCCACTTT. It codes for CASSYQGAVDSPLHF.

The CDR3 here is CASSVDPGTGELFF. The CDR3 DNA follows: TGTGCCAGCAGTGTTGACCCAGGCACCGGGGAGCTGTTTTTT. The J gene is TRBJ2-2, the V gene TRBV6-4, with D uncertain. Germline V gives CDR1 MRHNA, CDR2 SNTAGT. Between the trimmed V and J ends, which lost 4 bases and 4 bases, there was a span of 10 bases. CDR3 length: 14 amino acids.

This chain uses TRBV6-5 with TRBJ1-5; no definite D call. V dropped 4 bases and J dropped 5 bases, with 6 bases sitting between them. CDR1 and CDR2 from the germline V gene are MNHEY and SVGAGI. The CDR3 runs to 12 residues. The CDR3 sequence is CASSSGYQPQHF. The CDR3 DNA reads TGTGCCAGCAGTTCCGGTTATCAGCCCCAGCATTTT.

The rearrangement uses TRBV10-3 and TRBJ2-2; D is possibly TRBD2 (5 bases). The CDR3 is 14 amino acids. Between the trimmed V and J ends, which lost 6 bases and 0 bases, there was a span of 8 bases. The germline V gene encodes CDR1 ENHRY and CDR2 SYGVKD. The CDR3 DNA follows: TGTGCCATCAGCGGGATCCCGAACACCGGGGAGCTGTTTTTT. As protein: CAISGIPNTGELFF.

This clone was detected once. This rearrangement joins TRBV5-1 to TRBJ1-2; 8 bases line up with TRBD1. The CDR3 extends over 15 amino acids. CDR1 is SGHRS and CDR2 is YFSETQ in the germline V gene. With V trimmed by 0 bases and J by 3 bases, 4 bases remained unmatched. Written as DNA, the CDR3 is TGCGCCAGCAGCTTGGGGGGACAGGCATACTATGGCTACACCTTC. It encodes CASSLGGQAYYGYTF.

The rearrangement links TRBV30 to TRBJ1-6; D unclear. The CDR3 totals 12 residues. Per the germline V gene, CDR1 is GTSNPN and CDR2 is SVGIG (reference sequence). V dropped 0 bases and J dropped 8 bases, with 5 bases sitting between them. The CDR3 DNA reads TGTGCCTGGAGTGTAGCGGATTCACCCCTCCACTTT. Residues: CAWSVADSPLHF.

The chain has TRBV19 and TRBJ1-6; no clear D gene. The CDR3 is 16 amino acids. Germline V gene lookup returns CDR1 LNHDA and CDR2 SQIVND (reference sequence). V lost 6 bases, J lost 5 bases, and 17 bases lay in between. In nucleotides, the CDR3 is TGTGCCAGTAGCCCGGGGAGAAATCACCATAATTCACCCCTCCACTTT. Translated: CASSPGRNHHNSPLHF. The entire variable domain, with the rest obtained from reference TRBV19 and TRBJ1-6, is as follows: DGGITQSPKYLFRKEGQNVTLSCEQNLNHDAMYWYRQDPGQGLRLIYYSQIVNDFQKGDIAEGYSVSREKKESFPLTVTSAQKNPTAFYLCASSPGRNHHNSPLHFGNGTRLTVT.

With regard to this clone: In the same sample, other DNA sequences code for this CDR3. V gene TRBV20-1 combines with J gene TRBJ2-7; perhaps TRBD1 as D (5 bases). Germline-derived CDR1 and CDR2 are DFQATT and SNEGSKA (reference sequence). This CDR3 spans 11 amino acids. The V and J ends lost 3 bases and 5 bases respectively, with 8 bases between them. In DNA form, the CDR3 reads TGCAGTGCTAGGTCAGGGCACGAGCAGTACTTC. It translates to CSARSGHEQYF.

This sequence joins TRBV14 and TRBJ2-1; D is unresolved. This CDR3 has 14 residues. Germline V lookup: CDR1 SGHDN, CDR2 FVKESK. Trimming removed 3 bases at V and 3 bases at J, with 9 bases between. DNA of the CDR3: TGTGCCAGCAGCCATTTAGTGTACTACAATGAGCAGTTCTTC. Translation gives CASSHLVYYNEQFF.